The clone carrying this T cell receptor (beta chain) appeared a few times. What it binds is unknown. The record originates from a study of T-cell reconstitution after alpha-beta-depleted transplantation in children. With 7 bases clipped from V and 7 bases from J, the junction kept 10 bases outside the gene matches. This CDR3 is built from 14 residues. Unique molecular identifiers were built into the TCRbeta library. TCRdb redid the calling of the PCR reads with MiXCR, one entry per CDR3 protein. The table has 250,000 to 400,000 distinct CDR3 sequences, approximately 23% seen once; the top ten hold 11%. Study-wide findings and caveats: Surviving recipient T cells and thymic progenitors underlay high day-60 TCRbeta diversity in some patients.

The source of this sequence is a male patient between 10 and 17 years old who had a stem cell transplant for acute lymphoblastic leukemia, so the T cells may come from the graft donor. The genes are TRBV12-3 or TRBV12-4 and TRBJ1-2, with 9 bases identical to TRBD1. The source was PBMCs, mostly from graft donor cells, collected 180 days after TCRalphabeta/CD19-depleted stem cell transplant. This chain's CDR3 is CASTPPQGQGGYTF. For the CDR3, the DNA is TGTGCCAGCACTCCGCCACAGGGACAGGGTGGCTACACCTTC.